This TCR beta chain comes out of a study of T cell responses to AZD1222 COVID-19 vaccine. Second doses were pooled across both intervals (about 4 or about 12 weeks). Profiled with immunoSEQ multiplex PCR; TCRdb holds only in-frame clones, not every one. Of about 34,000 clones listed, 78% are singletons. This clone occurred once. As yet, its antigen is unknown. Germline CDR1 and CDR2: SGHTA and FQGNSA. Between the trimmed V and J ends, which lost 0 bases and 0 bases, there was a span of 12 bases. The length of the CDR3 is 18 residues. Regarding the study as a whole: Baseline serology detected seropositivity in only six AZD1222 recipients. Researchers report vaccine-associated CD4 TCRs spanning spike, with dominance at 160-218 and 743-854. A mostly white British donor set with more females was recruited, and clonal diversity was possibly underestimated.

The sample was peripheral blood, taken 28 days after the second AZD1222 dose. The J gene is TRBJ2-6, the V gene TRBV7-2; D unclear. This TCR was recovered from an adult who received the AZD1222 COVID-19 vaccine. The chain's CDR3 is CASSLASVWGSGANVLTF. Here the CDR3 DNA reads TGTGCCAGCAGCTTAGCTTCCGTGTGGGGCTCTGGGGCCAACGTCCTGACTTTC.